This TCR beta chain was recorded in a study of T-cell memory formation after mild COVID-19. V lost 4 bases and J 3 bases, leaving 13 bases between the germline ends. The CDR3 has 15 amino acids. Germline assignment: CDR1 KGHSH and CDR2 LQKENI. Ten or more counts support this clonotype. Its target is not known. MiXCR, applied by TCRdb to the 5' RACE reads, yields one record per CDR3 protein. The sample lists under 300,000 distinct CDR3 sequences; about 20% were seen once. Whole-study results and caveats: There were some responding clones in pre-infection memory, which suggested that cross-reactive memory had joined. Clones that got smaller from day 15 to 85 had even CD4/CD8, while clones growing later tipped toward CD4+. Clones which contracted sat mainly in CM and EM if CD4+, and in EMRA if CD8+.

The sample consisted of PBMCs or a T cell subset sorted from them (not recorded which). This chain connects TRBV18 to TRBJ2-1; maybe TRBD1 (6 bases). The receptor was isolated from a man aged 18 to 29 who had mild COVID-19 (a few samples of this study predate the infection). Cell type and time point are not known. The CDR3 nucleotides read TGTGCCAGCTCACAAAACACAGGGATCTACAATGAGCAGTTCTTC. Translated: CASSQNTGIYNEQFF. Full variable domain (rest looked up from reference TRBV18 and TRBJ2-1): NAGVMQNPRHLVRRRGQEARLRCSPMKGHSHVYWYRQLPEEGLKFMVYLQKENIIDESGMPKERFSAEFPKEGPSILRIQQVVRGDSAAYFCASSQNTGIYNEQFFGPGTRLTVL.